The next 8 T cell receptor beta chains were all read from a single sample in a study of shared clonotypes between healthy human individuals. Measured with immunoSEQ multiplex PCR; TCRdb has only the in-frame clones, and not every one. In the table there are 490,000 or so clones, less than 80% of which are singletons. The source material was PBMCs. The receptors come from a woman aged 40 to 50 in good health. Some clones in this sample may be carry-over from other donors' samples.

V is TRBV7-3 and J is TRBJ2-3; D is undetermined. This CDR3 is built from 12 residues. Trimming shortened V by 5 bases and J by 8 bases, and 11 bases separated the two germline ends. Germline V gene data show CDR1 as SGHTA and CDR2 as FQGTGA. The DNA for the CDR3 is TGTGCCAGCAGCCCCCCCGAAGGTACGCAGTATTTT. Its translation: CASSPPEGTQYF. Drawing the rest from reference TRBV7-3 and TRBJ2-3, the complete variable domain is GAGVSQTPSNKVTEKGKYVELRCDPISGHTALYWYRQSLGQGPEFLIYFQGTGAADDSGLPNDRFFAVRPEGSVSTLKIQRTERGDSAVYLCASSPPEGTQYFGPGTRLTVL.

V is TRBV15 and J is TRBJ1-5, with TRBD1 identical over 7 bases. J gave up 2 bases and V 9 bases, and 19 bases lay outside the gene matches. This CDR3 comprises 18 residues. The germline gives CDR1 LNHNV, CDR2 YYDKDF (reference sequence). CDR3 coding DNA: TGTGCCACAAGCCACAGGGGTTTTCTTCTCATTGGCAATCAGCCCCAGCATTTT. Protein product: CATSHRGFLLIGNQPQHF.

The chain employs TRBV6-4 and TRBJ2-1; 9 bases are shared with TRBD2. V shed 4 bases, J shed 7 bases, and the junction held 8 bases outside the gene matches. The CDR3 has 15 residues. In germline, CDR1 is MRHNA, CDR2 SNTAGT. CDR3 DNA sequence: TGTGCCAGCAGTGTGGCTAGCGGGATGATGAATGAGCAGTTCTTC. The encoded protein is CASSVASGMMNEQFF.

The V gene is TRBV18, the J gene TRBJ2-6; D is unresolved. This CDR3 contains 19 residues. The ends were cut back, 3 bases at V and 1 base at J, with 19 bases in the middle. Per the germline V gene, CDR1 is KGHSH and CDR2 is LQKENI. DNA of the CDR3: TGTGCCAGCTCACCGATGACCCCACTCGGACGTTCTGGGGCCAACGTCCTGACTTTC. It encodes CASSPMTPLGRSGANVLTF.

The V call is TRBV4-3, the J call TRBJ2-2; tentatively, D is TRBD1 (5 bases). This CDR3 region has 16 residues. V lost 4 bases and J 0 bases, leaving 12 bases between the germline ends. Germline V gene data show CDR1 as LGHNA and CDR2 as YSLEER. CDR3 DNA: TGCGCCAGCAGCCGACCGACAGCCCCGAACACCGGGGAGCTGTTTTTT. Its protein product is CASSRPTAPNTGELFF.

The V and J genes are TRBV7-8 and TRBJ1-5; TRBD1 is a possible D gene (5 bases). Trimming shortened V by 0 bases and J by 4 bases, and 13 bases separated the two germline ends. This CDR3 is built from 16 residues. Germline loops: CDR1 SGHVS, CDR2 FQNEAQ. The CDR3, as DNA: TGTGCCAGCAGCTTAGCGCGGGTCAGGGTGAATCAGCCCCAGCATTTT. Translating gives CASSLARVRVNQPQHF.

In DNA, the CDR3 is TGTGCCAGCACCACGAAGTTGGGTAGGTACGAGCAGTACTTC. It translates to CASTTKLGRYEQYF. V usage is TRBV7-3 and J usage is TRBJ2-7; D is uncertain. The V end was cut by 7 bases, the J end by 4 bases, with 17 bases between. This CDR3 region has 14 residues. CDR1 is SGHTA, CDR2 FQGTGA, per germline.

The genes are TRBV19 and TRBJ2-1; possible D gene TRBD1, 5 bases. Germline CDR1 is LNHDA and CDR2 is SQIVND (reference sequence). V gave up 3 bases and J gave up 12 bases, with 15 bases separating them. The CDR3 has 13 amino acids. This chain's CDR3 is CASSMAQGHVQFF. CDR3 in DNA: TGTGCCAGTAGTATGGCTCAGGGCCATGTGCAGTTCTTC.